Here is one T cell receptor (beta chain) with its context. The sample originates from a study of blood T cells in healthy people across ages. A second PCR, run for about 7 to 11 cycles, used a sample-barcoded 5' primer plus a J-beta primer mix. TCRdb re-called the 5' RACE reads with MiXCR, one entry per CDR3 protein. The table includes roughly 1.4 million distinct CDR3 sequences, roughly 64% detected once. Material for sequencing was blood. The sequence came from a young man in good health.

CDR3 sequence (DNA): TGTGCCAGCAGCTTAGGGTTCGGGTCGGCGCTCTCCTACGAGCAGTACTTC. It translates to CASSLGFGSALSYEQYF. This chain links TRBV7-8 with TRBJ2-7; no reliable D call. The length of the CDR3 is 17 residues. V was pared by 1 base and J by 0 bases, with 16 bases between. Germline V gene lookup returns CDR1 SGHVS and CDR2 FQNEAQ.